This paragraph reports one TCR beta chain. Its matching antigen is unknown. At one of its ends the junction is not consistent with the germline gene, which may arise from a read error. This sample was taken from a study of CD8 T cells in ankylosing spondylitis. The CDR3 spans 14 residues. Germline lookup yields CDR1 MNHEY and CDR2 SVGEGT. In TCRdb, the 5' RACE reads were re-called with MiXCR into one record per CDR3 protein. The table records fewer than 650,000 distinct CDR3 sequences, roughly 13% of them present only once. Study findings and constraints: It was reported that disease-linked clones were significantly enriched in matched ankylosing spondylitis synovial fluid. Ankylosing spondylitis blood appeared to be characterized by a TCR beta motif of fewer than ten highly homologous variants. In the blood and synovial fluid of reactive arthritis, some motif variants had been previously reported.

The sequence was obtained from a male donor with ankylosing spondylitis. The chain couples TRBV6-2 or TRBV6-3 to TRBJ1-5; TRBD1 matches at 7 bases. The sequencing sample was made of blood, either unsorted or a sorted T cell fraction (not recorded which). CDR3 nucleotide sequence: TGTGCCAGCAGTCCAGGGGGGCGGGATCAGCTCCAGCATTTT. Its translation is CASSPGGRDQLQHF.